The 11 T cell receptor beta chains below were found in one sample sequenced in a study of T cells in Graves' hyperthyroidism and ophthalmopathy. Regions amplified from RNA transcripts were the TCR beta CDR3 regions. The HTBI primer set drove a first-round RT-PCR of the TCR CDR3. MiXCR, applied by TCRdb to the multiplex PCR reads, yields one record per CDR3 protein. Here the sample spans around 440,000 distinct CDR3 sequences, approximately 14% being singletons. Sequences were obtained from blood. These receptors came from a woman in her late teens or twenties with Graves' hyperthyroidism.

V and J are TRBV15 and TRBJ2-2; D uncertain. This CDR3 region has 15 residues. Germline values: CDR1 LNHNV, CDR2 YYDKDF (reference sequence). Trimming took off 5 bases at V and 2 bases at J, with 12 bases between the two ends. The CDR3 protein is CATSRAAPNTGELFF. CDR3 DNA: TGTGCCACCAGCCGGGCAGCTCCTAACACCGGGGAGCTGTTTTTT.

The chain carries TRBV7-8 and TRBJ1-1; maybe TRBD1 (5 bases). Trimming took 5 bases from V and 1 from J, leaving 14 bases between them. The CDR3 length is 15 residues. CDR1 and CDR2 (germline): SGHVS, FQNEAQ. The CDR3 DNA reads TGTGCCAGCAGCCTTGCTGACAGAAAGAACACTGAAGCTTTCTTT. Protein product: CASSLADRKNTEAFF.

Ten or more counts support this clonotype. J is TRBJ2-4 and V is TRBV2, with 9 bases aligning to TRBD1. The CDR3 sequence is 14 residues long. V was pared by 7 bases and J by 9 bases, with 10 bases of the junction left unmatched. CDR1 is SNHLY, CDR2 FYNNEI, per germline. The DNA for the CDR3 is TGTGCCAGCAATCCGGGACAGGGTGCGGGCATTCAGTACTTC. Translation: CASNPGQGAGIQYF.

With regard to this clonotype: This sequence may be a read error, since a much larger clone differs from it by one base. This sequence joins TRBV7-2 and TRBJ2-1; 11 nucleotides align to TRBD2. This CDR3 is 15 amino acids long. CDR1 SGHTA and CDR2 FQGNSA come from the germline V gene. The CDR3 protein is CASSFLAGGLNEQLF. CDR3 sequence (DNA): TGTGCCAGCAGCTTTCTAGCGGGGGGACTCAATGAGCAGCTCTTC.

This clonotype occurred a few times. The V and J genes are TRBV7-9 and TRBJ1-2; 7 nucleotides align to TRBD1. V gave up 5 bases and J gave up 6 bases; unmatched junction bases: 15. CDR1 is SEHNR, CDR2 FQNEAQ, per germline (reference sequence). This CDR3 spans 16 amino acids. The CDR3 protein is CASSPTAETGYHGYTF. As DNA, the CDR3 is TGTGCCAGCAGCCCAACGGCCGAGACAGGGTACCATGGCTACACCTTC.

This clonotype was recorded many times. The J gene is TRBJ1-2, the V gene TRBV7-8; TRBD1 matches at 8 bases. CDR1 is SGHVS and CDR2 is FQNEAQ in the germline V gene. The CDR3 is made up of 15 amino acids. V lost 1 base, J lost 4 bases, and 5 bases stayed unmatched. The CDR3 DNA reads as TGTGCCAGCAGCTTAGGTCAGGGGGCAATCTATGGCTACACCTTC. Translation gives CASSLGQGAIYGYTF.

This clonotype was counted ten times or more. The gene calls are TRBV7-6 and TRBJ2-7, with D uncertain. V was shortened by 5 bases and J by 3 bases, with 8 bases between the two germline ends. CDR1 and CDR2 from the germline V gene are SGHVS and FNYEAQ. The CDR3 sequence is 12 residues long. CDR3 loop: CASSRGGYEQYF. The CDR3 DNA reads as TGTGCCAGCAGCCGAGGTGGCTACGAGCAGTACTTC.

This rearrangement joins TRBV4-1 to TRBJ1-3; possibly TRBD1 for D (5 bases). V was pared by 1 base and J by 2 bases, with 9 bases between. The CDR3 has 15 amino acids. Germline values: CDR1 MGHRA, CDR2 YSYEKL. CDR3 region: CASSQGAGPGNTIYF. CDR3 DNA sequence: TGCGCCAGCAGCCAAGGTGCAGGGCCTGGAAACACCATATATTTT.

In this sample, this clonotype turned up many times. The rearrangement links TRBV2 to TRBJ2-3; the D gene is possibly TRBD2 (5 bases). This CDR3 spans 11 amino acids. V was shortened by 8 bases and J by 8 bases, with 11 bases between the two germline ends. Germline V CDR1 and CDR2: SNHLY, FYNNEI. CDR3 sequence: CASHSVATQYF. CDR3 bases: TGTGCCAGCCATAGCGTGGCTACGCAGTATTTT.

This chain connects TRBV6-5 to TRBJ1-1; 7 nucleotides align to TRBD1. With 0 bases clipped from V and 4 bases from J, the junction kept 5 bases outside the gene matches. CDR3 size: 15 residues. Germline V gene sequence: CDR1 MNHEY, CDR2 SVGAGI. This chain's CDR3 is CASSYSYRGFTEAFF. CDR3 DNA sequence: TGTGCCAGCAGTTACTCATACAGGGGATTCACTGAAGCTTTCTTT.

This clonotype came up a few times. The CDR3 nucleotides are TGTGCCAGCAGTCCGGGCTGGCGAGATACGCAGTATTTT. Its protein is CASSPGWRDTQYF. This chain connects TRBV6-1 to TRBJ2-3; no clear D gene. The length of the CDR3 is 13 residues. CDR1 and CDR2 from the germline V gene are MNHNS and SASEGT. V dropped 5 bases and J dropped 5 bases, with 11 bases sitting between them.